This T cell receptor (beta chain) was observed in a study of blood T cell repertoires in COVID-19. Study context: The United States, Italy and Spain were the sources of the acute and convalescent COVID-19 samples. T cells, B-cell-depleted T cells, or PBMCs provided the cDNA or gDNA that served as material.

In the original processing: Reference gene primers were amplified, and this amplification served to estimate nucleated cell counts. TCRdb keeps only in-frame clones here, not all; method: immunoSEQ multiplex PCR. The DNA was the basis for D and trimming; V, J and clone size are from that table. Counted here are 250,000 to 300,000 clones, roughly 88% occurring once; the ten biggest clones make up roughly a tenth. V shed 2 bases and J shed 2 bases, with 12 bases lying between them. The CDR3 is made up of 16 amino acids. Germline values: CDR1 SGHTA, CDR2 FQGTGA. The chain joins TRBV7-3 to TRBJ2-2, with D possibly being TRBD1 (6 bases). This clonotype originated in a woman in her 70s with COVID-19, enrolled during active disease. Sequencing was performed on peripheral blood. The CDR3 sequence: CASSLSQGPNTGELFF. The CDR3 DNA is TGTGCCAGCAGCTTATCACAGGGTCCTAACACCGGGGAGCTGTTTTTT.